One and the same sample provided the 4 T cell receptor beta chains below, sequenced in a study of shared clonotypes between healthy human individuals (dated by TCRdb to the early 2020s). Library preparation used the immunoSEQ multiplex PCR assay. TCRdb limited this immuneACCESS table to in-frame rearrangements with V and J called. A share of clones is missing; checked studies link under half to unresolved V genes, and the rest is unexplained. In this sample the table shows around 2,000,000 clones, roughly 95% of which occur a single time. The top ten clonotypes cover approximately 1% of the sample. CD8 naive samples were obtained by positive selection for CCR7 among CD45RO-negative cells, yielding a CD45RA+CCR7+ population from which TemRA cells were excluded. The sample comprised naive CD8+ T cells sorted from blood. The cell subset or site label of this sample denotes: CD45RA+CCR7+. The receptor source for this set is a young man in good health.

The gene calls are TRBV4-2 and TRBJ1-1; D gene unclear. The germline V gene has CDR1 LGHNA and CDR2 YNFKEQ. The CDR3 spans 14 residues. The ends were cut back, 4 bases at V and 3 bases at J, with 12 bases in the middle. Written as DNA, the CDR3 is TGTGCCAGCAGCCCCTATCCGAGGGACACTGAAGCTTTCTTT. It is translated as CASSPYPRDTEAFF.

This clone was recorded once. This chain uses TRBV28 with TRBJ2-1, with D possibly being TRBD2 (6 bases). V was shortened by 8 bases and J by 9 bases, with 14 bases between the two germline ends. The length of the CDR3 is 12 residues. Germline CDR1 is MDHEN and CDR2 is SYDVKM. CDR3 coding DNA: TGTGCCAGCGGACTCCGGAGGGGTGAGCAGTTCTTC. This codes for CASGLRRGEQFF.

CDR3 in amino acids: CASSQDGIGSYEQYF. The CDR3 region has the DNA TGCGCCAGCAGCCAAGACGGGATCGGTTCCTACGAGCAGTACTTC. The chain combines TRBV4-3 with TRBJ2-7; perhaps TRBD2 as D (5 bases). This CDR3 is 15 amino acids long. The ends were cut back, 0 bases at V and 1 base at J, with 10 bases in the middle. Germline values: CDR1 LGHNA, CDR2 YSLEER.

The chain recombines TRBV6-6 with TRBJ2-5, with TRBD1 matching 7 bases. J gave up 5 bases and V 5 bases, and 14 bases lay outside the gene matches. The CDR3 consists of 16 residues. Germline CDR1 reads MNHNY; CDR2 reads SVGAGI (reference sequence). CDR3 coding DNA: TGTGCCAGCAGTCTCGGGACAGACCCCACGGGGGAGACCCAGTACTTC. This translates into CASSLGTDPTGETQYF.